The 14 T cell receptor beta chains below were found in one sample sequenced in a study of blood T cell repertoires in COVID-19. Sequencing used immunoSEQ multiplex PCR; TCRdb keeps in-frame clones, though not all of them. The sample lists more than 300,000 clones; just over 90% were seen once. The sample taken for sequencing was PBMCs or T cells enriched from blood (not recorded which). The receptor set was obtained from a woman aged 40 to 49 who had been exposed to COVID-19.

The J gene is TRBJ2-1, the V gene TRBV5-1; no definite D call. Looked up from germline, CDR1 is SGHRS and CDR2 is YFSETQ. CDR3 size: 16 residues. Between the trimmed V and J ends, which lost 4 bases and 0 bases, there was a span of 14 bases. The CDR3 DNA sequence: TGCGCCAGCAGCCTTGGAGATCCTAGCTCCTACAATGAGCAGTTCTTC. Its translation: CASSLGDPSSYNEQFF.

This clone has only one observation. The V gene is TRBV13, the J gene TRBJ1-1; 9 nucleotides line up with TRBD1. V shed 0 bases and J 10 bases; nucleotides not matched to a gene: 3. This CDR3 is 13 amino acids long. Germline CDR1 is PRHDT and CDR2 is FYEKMQ (reference sequence). CDR3: CASSLGDRGRAFF. The CDR3 region has the DNA TGTGCCAGCAGCTTAGGGGACAGGGGTAGAGCTTTCTTT. Variable domain in full (rest from reference TRBV13 and TRBJ1-1): AAGVIQSPRHLIKEKRETATLKCYPIPRHDTVYWYQQGPGQDPQFLISFYEKMQSDKGSIPDRFSAQQFSDYHSELNMSSLELGDSALYFCASSLGDRGRAFFGQGTRLTVV.

The chain links TRBV3-1 (or the pseudogene TRBV3-2) to TRBJ1-2; 8 bases are a match to TRBD1. V gave up 4 bases and J gave up 6 bases; unmatched junction bases: 10. The CDR3 sequence is 15 residues long. The germline V gene has CDR1 LGHDT and CDR2 YNNKEL (reference sequence). CDR3 residues: CASSRLKDRADGYTF. The CDR3 DNA sequence: TGTGCCAGCAGCCGTCTGAAGGACAGGGCGGATGGCTACACCTTC.

The CDR3 spells CASSIGQGRFEAFF. The CDR3 DNA is TGTGCCAGCAGTATCGGACAGGGCCGGTTTGAAGCTTTCTTT. V is TRBV5-4 and J is TRBJ1-1; 8 nucleotides agree with TRBD1. J lost 7 bases, V lost 5 bases, and 10 bases had no gene match. The CDR3 sequence is 14 residues long. The germline gives CDR1 SGHNT, CDR2 YYREEE (reference sequence).

V is TRBV12-3 or TRBV12-4 and J is TRBJ2-3; 8 bases align to TRBD2. The CDR3 is 13 amino acids. V dropped 6 bases and J dropped 2; count of bases not matched to a gene: 1. The CDR3 loop is CASRLAATDTQYF. CDR3 DNA: TGTGCCAGCAGACTAGCGGCCACAGATACGCAGTATTTT.

In its sample, this clone was seen once. The rearrangement uses TRBV27 and TRBJ1-5; 8 bases fit TRBD1. The junction had 7 bases not matched to a gene; V was cut back by 6 bases and J by 6 bases. This CDR3 is built from 14 residues. Per the germline V gene, CDR1 is MNHEY and CDR2 is SMNVEV (reference sequence). The CDR3, as DNA: TGTGCCAGCAGCCCGGGACAGGAGGTTCAGCCCCAGCATTTT. Its protein product is CASSPGQEVQPQHF.

This chain uses TRBV10-2 with TRBJ2-5; 7 bases are a match to TRBD1. This CDR3 has 12 residues. Germline trimming cut 6 bases from V and 5 bases from J; bases unmatched to any gene: 3. Looked up from germline, CDR1 is WSHSY and CDR2 is SAAADI. The CDR3 spells CASSGQAETQYF. CDR3 nucleotides: TGCGCCAGCAGCGGACAGGCGGAGACCCAGTACTTC.

The rearrangement links TRBV12-3 or TRBV12-4 to TRBJ2-1, with TRBD1 matching 7 bases. V gave up 6 bases and J gave up 7 bases; unmatched junction bases: 0. This CDR3 spans 11 amino acids. The DNA for the CDR3 is TGTGCCAGCAGGACAGGGAATGAGCAGTTCTTC. Translated, it gives CASRTGNEQFF.

This chain connects TRBV3-1 (or the pseudogene TRBV3-2) to TRBJ2-3; TRBD2 agrees at 8 bases. The CDR3 has 18 residues. The germline gives CDR1 LGHDT, CDR2 YNNKEL (reference sequence). Trimming took 0 bases from V and 1 from J; bases not matched to a gene: 9. CDR3 region: CASSQDITSGVGTDTQYF. Here the CDR3 DNA reads TGTGCCAGCAGCCAAGATATAACTAGCGGAGTGGGCACAGATACGCAGTATTTT.

The rearrangement uses TRBV7-2 and TRBJ1-1; 10 bases are shared with TRBD1. From germline, CDR1 is SGHTA and CDR2 FQGNSA. V lost 5 bases to trimming and J lost 4 bases; unmatched junction nucleotides: 7. This CDR3 comprises 15 residues. The CDR3 DNA is TGTGCCAGCAGCCCTCGACAGGGGGCCGGCACTGAAGCTTTCTTT. Protein product: CASSPRQGAGTEAFF.

The rearrangement joins TRBV27 to TRBJ2-2, with 7 bases lining up with TRBD1. This CDR3 contains 17 residues. With 2 bases clipped from V and 0 bases from J, the junction kept 6 bases outside the gene matches. The germline V gene encodes CDR1 MNHEY and CDR2 SMNVEV (reference sequence). CDR3 in amino acids: CASSLRTGQPNTGELFF. The CDR3 region has the DNA TGTGCCAGCAGTTTACGAACGGGACAGCCGAACACCGGGGAGCTGTTTTTT.

V is TRBV10-3 and J is TRBJ1-1; a possible D gene is TRBD1 (6 bases). In germline, CDR1 is ENHRY, CDR2 SYGVKD. The CDR3 contains 13 residues. Trimming pared 7 bases from V and 7 bases from J, leaving 16 bases between. The CDR3 spells CAIKMGGASEAFF. DNA of the CDR3: TGTGCCATCAAAATGGGGGGGGCGAGTGAAGCTTTCTTT.

This chain connects TRBV5-1 to TRBJ2-5, with D possibly TRBD2 on 6 matching bases. CDR3 size: 14 residues. Germline lookup yields CDR1 SGHRS and CDR2 YFSETQ. Trimming removed 0 bases from V and 5 bases from J, with 11 bases in between. CDR3 bases: TGCGCCAGCAGCTTGGCGTGGGGGGTCGAGACCCAGTACTTC. It codes for CASSLAWGVETQYF. The full variable domain, with the rest looked up from reference TRBV5-1 and TRBJ2-5, is KAGVTQTPRYLIKTRGQQVTLSCSPISGHRSVSWYQQTPGQGLQFLFEYFSETQRNKGNFPGRFSGRQFSNSRSEMNVSTLELGDSALYLCASSLAWGVETQYFGPGTRLLVL.

The chain links TRBV21-1 to TRBJ2-7; the table's D call, TRBD1, has no DNA check behind it. TRBV21-1 is recorded as a pseudogene. The CDR3 contains 16 residues. Here the CDR3 DNA reads TGTGCCAGCAGCAAAACAGGAACGCATAGAATCTACGAGCAGTACTTC. Translation gives CASSKTGTHRIYEQYF.